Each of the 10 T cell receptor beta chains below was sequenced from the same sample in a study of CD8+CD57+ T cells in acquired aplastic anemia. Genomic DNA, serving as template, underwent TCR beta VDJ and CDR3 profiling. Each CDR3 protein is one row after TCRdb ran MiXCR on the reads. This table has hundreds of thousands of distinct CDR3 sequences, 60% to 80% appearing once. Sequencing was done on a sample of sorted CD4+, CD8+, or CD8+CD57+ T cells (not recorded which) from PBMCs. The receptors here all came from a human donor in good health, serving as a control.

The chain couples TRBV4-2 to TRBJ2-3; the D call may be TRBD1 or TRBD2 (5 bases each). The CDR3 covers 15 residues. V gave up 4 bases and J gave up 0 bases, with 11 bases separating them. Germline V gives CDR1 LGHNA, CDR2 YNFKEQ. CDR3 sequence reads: CASSPTGASTDTQYF. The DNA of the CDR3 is TGTGCCAGCAGCCCGACCGGGGCCAGCACAGATACGCAGTATTTT.

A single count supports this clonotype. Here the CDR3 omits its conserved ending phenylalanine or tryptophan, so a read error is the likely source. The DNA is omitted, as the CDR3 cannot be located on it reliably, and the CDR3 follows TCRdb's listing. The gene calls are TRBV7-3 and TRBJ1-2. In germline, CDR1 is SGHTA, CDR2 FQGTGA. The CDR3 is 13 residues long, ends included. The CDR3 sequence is CASSMQPRYGYTI.

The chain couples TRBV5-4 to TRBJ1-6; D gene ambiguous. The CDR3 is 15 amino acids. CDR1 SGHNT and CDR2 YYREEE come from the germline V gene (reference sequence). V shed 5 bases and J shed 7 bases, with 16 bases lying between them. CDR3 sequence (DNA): TGTGCCAGCAGGCTGGGTCTTCATTCCAATTCACCCCTCCACTTT. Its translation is CASRLGLHSNSPLHF.

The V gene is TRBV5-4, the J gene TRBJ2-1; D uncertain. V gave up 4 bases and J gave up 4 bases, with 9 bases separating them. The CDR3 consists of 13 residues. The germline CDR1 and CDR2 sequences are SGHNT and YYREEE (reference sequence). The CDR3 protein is CASSLGCYNEQFF. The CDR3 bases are TGTGCCAGCAGCCTGGGGTGTTACAATGAGCAGTTCTTC.

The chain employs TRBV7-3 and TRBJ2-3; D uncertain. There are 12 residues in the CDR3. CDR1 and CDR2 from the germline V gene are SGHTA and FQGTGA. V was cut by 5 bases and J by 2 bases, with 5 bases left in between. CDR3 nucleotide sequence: TGTGCCAGCAGCGGAGTCACAGATACGCAGTATTTT. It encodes CASSGVTDTQYF.

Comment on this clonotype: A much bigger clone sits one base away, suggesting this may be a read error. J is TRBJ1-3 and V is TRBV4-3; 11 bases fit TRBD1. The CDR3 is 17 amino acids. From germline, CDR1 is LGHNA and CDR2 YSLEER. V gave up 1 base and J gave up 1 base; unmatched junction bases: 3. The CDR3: CASSQVGTGGSGNTIYF. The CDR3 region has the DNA TGCGCCAGCAGCCAAGTGGGGACAGGGGGTTCTGGAAACACCATATATTTT.

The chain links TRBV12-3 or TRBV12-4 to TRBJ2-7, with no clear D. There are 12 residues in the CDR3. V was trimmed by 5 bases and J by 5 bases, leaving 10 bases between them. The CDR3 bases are TGTGCCAGCAGTCGAAAAGGGAACGAGCAGTACTTC. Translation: CASSRKGNEQYF.

The CDR3 sequence is CASSQVRPGTNVLTF. Written as DNA, the CDR3 is TGCGCCAGCAGCCAAGTACGTCCGGGGACCAACGTCCTGACTTTC. V usage is TRBV4-1 and J usage is TRBJ2-6; a possible D gene is TRBD2 (5 bases). Germline V gives CDR1 MGHRA, CDR2 YSYEKL. Between the trimmed V and J ends, which lost 1 base and 8 bases, there was a span of 12 bases. There are 15 residues in the CDR3.

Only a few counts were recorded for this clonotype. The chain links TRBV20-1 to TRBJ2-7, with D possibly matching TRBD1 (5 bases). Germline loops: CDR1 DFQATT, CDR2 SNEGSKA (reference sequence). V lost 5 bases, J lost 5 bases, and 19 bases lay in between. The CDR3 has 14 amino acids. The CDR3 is CSAPHSQGSNEQYF. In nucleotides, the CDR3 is TGCAGTGCTCCCCACAGCCAGGGATCCAACGAGCAGTACTTC.

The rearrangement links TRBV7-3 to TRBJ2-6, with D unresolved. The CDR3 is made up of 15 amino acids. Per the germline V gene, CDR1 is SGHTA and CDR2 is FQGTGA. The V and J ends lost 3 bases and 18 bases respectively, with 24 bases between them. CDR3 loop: CASSLGPEPPYFGTF. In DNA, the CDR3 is TGTGCCAGCAGCTTGGGTCCTGAGCCCCCCTACTTCGGGACTTTC.